The clone carrying this T cell receptor beta chain occurred a few times. Germline CDR1 MGHRA, CDR2 YSYEKL. V lost 3 bases, J lost 4 bases, and 7 bases lay in between. CDR3 length: 12 amino acids. The data belong to a study of patients and donors after allogeneic stem cell transplantation. TCRdb redid the calling of the RT-PCR reads with MiXCR, one entry per CDR3 protein. The table has 70,000 to 85,000 distinct CDR3 sequences, roughly 29% seen once. The sequencing sample was made of blood, either unsorted or a sorted T cell fraction (not recorded which). This TCR derives from a human donor who was either an allogeneic HSCT recipient or a stem cell or donor lymphocyte infusion donor (not recorded which). It is not recorded whose cells these are; they may come from a transplant donor. The chain has TRBV4-1 and TRBJ2-7; maybe TRBD1 (6 bases). This chain's CDR3 is CASSQTGYEQYF. In DNA form, the CDR3 reads TGCGCCAGCAGCCAGACAGGTTACGAGCAGTACTTC.